This entry lists 22 T cell receptor beta chains sequenced from one sample in a study of cytomegalovirus exposure and HLA in healthy donors. It was with 60 Vbeta and 13 Jbeta primers that the PCR ran. The assay was immunoSEQ multiplex PCR, and TCRdb's table has in-frame clones only and misses some. The table includes fewer than 55,000 clones, about two thirds detected once. The specimen sequenced was PBMCs. Every receptor here comes from a man aged 60-69 years in good health and CMV-seropositive.

This clone was counted only a few times. The J gene is TRBJ2-7, the V gene TRBV7-9; no firm D call. This CDR3 has 13 amino acids. Trimming shortened V by 3 bases and J by 2 bases, and 8 bases separated the two germline ends. Germline V CDR1 and CDR2: SEHNR, FQNEAQ (reference sequence). The CDR3: CASSFQVTYEQYF. The DNA for the CDR3 is TGTGCCAGCAGCTTTCAGGTTACCTACGAGCAGTACTTC.

The chain links TRBV29-1 to TRBJ2-7; 9 bases align to TRBD2. Germline CDR1 is SQVTM and CDR2 is ANQGSEA. With 3 bases clipped from V and 4 bases from J, the junction kept 4 bases outside the gene matches. The CDR3 consists of 13 residues. The CDR3 region has the DNA TGCAGCGTTGACGTAGCGGGAGTTTACGAGCAGTACTTC. The encoded protein is CSVDVAGVYEQYF.

In its sample, this clone was seen a few times. Other DNA sequences in the same sample also yield this CDR3. V gene TRBV2 combines with J gene TRBJ1-2; D not certain. V lost 2 bases to trimming and J lost 5 bases, with 6 bases between them. The CDR3 extends over 12 amino acids. Germline loops: CDR1 SNHLY, CDR2 FYNNEI. The CDR3: CASSERGYGYTF. CDR3 DNA: TGTGCCAGCAGTGAAAGAGGGTATGGCTACACCTTC. The variable domain in full, with the rest retrieved from reference TRBV2 and TRBJ1-2, is EPEVTQTPSHQVTQMGQEVILRCVPISNHLYFYWYRQILGQKVEFLVSFYNNEISEKSEIFDDQFSVERPDGSNFTLKIRSTKLEDSAMYFCASSERGYGYTFGSGTRLTVV.

J is TRBJ1-5 and V is TRBV6-6, with a weak D call TRBD1 (5 bases). The CDR3 loop spans 12 amino acids. Germline V CDR1 and CDR2: MNHNY, SVGAGI (reference sequence). Trimming left V 5 bases short and J 6 bases short, with 8 bases between. The chain's CDR3 is CASSQGTQPQHF. The CDR3 nucleotides are TGTGCCAGCAGTCAGGGAACTCAGCCCCAGCATTTT.

The sample holds a few counts of this clone. The gene calls are TRBV18 and TRBJ2-7; 13 nucleotides match TRBD2. V was clipped by 5 bases and J by 5 bases; unmatched bases: 3. Looked up from germline, CDR1 is KGHSH and CDR2 is LQKENI. The CDR3 runs to 14 residues. CDR3: CASSSGLAGDEQYF. The CDR3 region has the DNA TGTGCCAGCTCATCAGGACTAGCGGGAGACGAGCAGTACTTC.

The V and J genes are TRBV15 and TRBJ1-4; D is ambiguous. This CDR3 region has 19 residues. CDR1 is LNHNV, CDR2 YYDKDF, per germline (reference sequence). The V gene lost 0 bases and the J gene lost 3 bases, with 20 bases spanning the gap. As DNA, the CDR3 is TGTGCCACCAGCAGAGACGCGAGGTCCTTTCGGAGGGCTAATGAAAAACTGTTTTTT. It codes for CATSRDARSFRRANEKLFF.

The chain has TRBV7-2 and TRBJ2-7; TRBD1 matches 8 bases. The CDR3 extends over 14 amino acids. V lost 5 bases, J lost 3 bases, and 6 bases stayed unmatched. CDR1 and CDR2 from the germline V gene are SGHTA and FQGNSA. The CDR3 DNA reads TGTGCCAGCAGCCTCCGGGACAGGTTCTACGAGCAGTACTTC. Translated: CASSLRDRFYEQYF.

The chain joins TRBV6-5 to TRBJ2-7; TRBD2 is a possible D gene (6 bases). The CDR3 covers 15 residues. Germline V gene sequence: CDR1 MNHEY, CDR2 SVGAGI. V was pared by 8 bases and J by 0 bases, with 17 bases between. In DNA form, the CDR3 reads TGTGCCAGCCGTGGGACGGGAGAGAGCTCCTACGAGCAGTACTTC. Its protein is CASRGTGESSYEQYF.

The chain recombines TRBV29-1 with TRBJ2-5, with D perhaps TRBD2 (5 bases). Germline V gives CDR1 SQVTM, CDR2 ANQGSEA. V was shortened by 0 bases and J by 1 base, with 12 bases between the two germline ends. This CDR3 spans 15 amino acids. CDR3 sequence reads: CSVEDQRGFQETQYF. The CDR3 nucleotides are TGCAGCGTTGAAGATCAACGGGGATTCCAAGAGACCCAGTACTTC. The full variable domain, its missing parts supplied by reference TRBV29-1 and TRBJ2-5, is SAVISQKPSRDICQRGTSLTIQCQVDSQVTMMFWYRQQPGQSLTLIATANQGSEATYESGFVIDKFPISRPNLTFSTLTVSNMSPEDSSIYLCSVEDQRGFQETQYFGPGTRLLVL.

This clone was seen only a few times. The rearrangement uses TRBV5-1 and TRBJ2-3; possible D gene TRBD2, 5 bases. Germline V CDR1 and CDR2: SGHRS, YFSETQ. The germline V and J ends were trimmed by 2 bases and 0 bases, with 10 bases remaining between them. The CDR3 spans 15 residues. This CDR3 reads CASSFSGWSTDTQYF. The DNA of the CDR3 is TGCGCCAGCAGCTTCAGCGGATGGAGCACAGATACGCAGTATTTT.

The rearrangement uses TRBV2 and TRBJ1-5; D is unclear. V shed 6 bases and J shed 7 bases, with 10 bases lying between them. In germline, CDR1 is SNHLY, CDR2 FYNNEI. The CDR3 sequence is 12 residues long. This chain's CDR3 is CASSPGFQPQHF. The CDR3 coding sequence is TGTGCCAGCAGCCCAGGTTTCCAGCCCCAGCATTTT.

This clone has more than one count but fewer than ten. This chain joins TRBV5-1 and TRBJ2-7; no reliable D call. The CDR3 is made up of 15 amino acids. V was clipped by 6 bases and J by 5 bases, with 21 bases between them. In germline, CDR1 is SGHRS, CDR2 YFSETQ. In nucleotides, the CDR3 is TGCGCCAGCACCCGGCGCCCGGAGAGAAGCAACGAGCAGTACTTC. Translation: CASTRRPERSNEQYF.

The chain carries TRBV7-9 and TRBJ2-4, with D possibly matching TRBD1 (6 bases). The CDR3 sequence is 14 residues long. V was trimmed by 5 bases and J by 6 bases, leaving 14 bases between them. CDR1 and CDR2 from the germline V gene are SEHNR and FQNEAQ (reference sequence). CDR3 nucleotide sequence: TGTGCCAGCAGCATAAGCCAGGGGTTAAACATTCAGTACTTC. Protein sequence: CASSISQGLNIQYF.

V and J are TRBV25-1 and TRBJ1-1, with 10 bases aligning to TRBD1. This CDR3 has 13 amino acids. Germline loops: CDR1 MGHDK, CDR2 SYGVNS. J lost 7 bases, V lost 4 bases, and 3 bases had no gene match. For the CDR3, the DNA is TGTGCCAGCAGTGGACAGGGGGCGAATGAAGCTTTCTTT. Its protein is CASSGQGANEAFF.

This clone was seen a handful of times. The chain joins TRBV15 to TRBJ2-1; D gene uncertain. The germline CDR1 and CDR2 sequences are LNHNV and YYDKDF (reference sequence). The ends were cut back, 0 bases at V and 0 bases at J, with 9 bases in the middle. CDR3 length equals 16 residues. As DNA, the CDR3 is TGTGCCACCAGCAGAGAGTTTGGCGGCTCCTACAATGAGCAGTTCTTC. Translation: CATSREFGGSYNEQFF.

J is TRBJ2-3 and V is TRBV5-1; a weak D match, TRBD2 (7 bases). This CDR3 is 17 amino acids long. The germline V gene encodes CDR1 SGHRS and CDR2 YFSETQ. The V and J ends lost 3 bases and 1 base respectively, with 18 bases between them. The CDR3 DNA is TGCGCCAGCAGCTCCGGGTATGGGAGGGGGGGCACAGATACGCAGTATTTT. This translates into CASSSGYGRGGTDTQYF.

This chain connects TRBV2 to TRBJ2-1; D is possibly TRBD2 (5 bases). There are 14 residues in the CDR3. Deletions cut 7 bases from V and 0 bases from J, with 10 bases between. The germline V gene encodes CDR1 SNHLY and CDR2 FYNNEI. The CDR3 DNA reads TGTGCCAGCACTCGGGGAAGCTCCTACAATGAGCAGTTCTTC. Amino acid sequence: CASTRGSSYNEQFF.

This clone was counted between two and nine times. The rearrangement links TRBV4-2 to TRBJ1-5, with a tentative D call TRBD1 (5 bases). This CDR3 has 14 amino acids. The V end lost 0 bases, the J end lost 9 bases, and 12 bases lay between the germline ends. Germline assignment: CDR1 LGHNA and CDR2 YNFKEQ. This chain's CDR3 is CASSQDRGGWPQHF. The CDR3 nucleotides are TGTGCCAGCAGCCAAGATAGGGGTGGTTGGCCCCAGCATTTT.

The chain joins TRBV6-6 to TRBJ2-1; D is possibly TRBD2 (5 bases). Germline V lookup: CDR1 MNHNY, CDR2 SVGAGI (reference sequence). V lost 6 bases, J lost 9 bases, and 21 bases lay in between. There are 15 residues in the CDR3. The DNA of the CDR3 is TGTGCCAGCAGCCCCAGGAGGCCCCTGCCTTTTGAGCAGTTCTTC. Protein sequence: CASSPRRPLPFEQFF.

Turning to this clone: A far bigger clonotype differs at one base, so this is likely a read error. The chain is built from TRBV7-2 and TRBJ2-7, with a weak D call TRBD2 (6 bases). Per germline, CDR1 SGHTA and CDR2 FQGNSA. The CDR3 sequence is 16 residues long. DNA for the CDR3: TGTGCCAGCAGCTTAGGGGTGACTAGTATCTCCGACGAGCAGTACTTC. Encoded protein: CASSLGVTSISDEQYF.

This sequence joins TRBV6-5 and TRBJ2-3; D possibly corresponds to TRBD1 (6 bases). This CDR3 region has 14 residues. Trimming removed 7 bases from V and 0 bases from J, with 11 bases in between. CDR1 and CDR2 from the germline V gene are MNHEY and SVGAGI. The CDR3 region has the DNA TGTGCCAGCAAGAGCAGGGGAAGCACAGATACGCAGTATTTT. Translation gives CASKSRGSTDTQYF.

The chain carries TRBV28 and TRBJ2-1, with TRBD2 identical over 10 bases. Germline assignment: CDR1 MDHEN and CDR2 SYDVKM. J lost 9 bases, V lost 3 bases, and 2 bases had no gene match. The CDR3 sequence is 13 residues long. Here the CDR3 reads CASSLSGRAEQFF. DNA for the CDR3: TGTGCCAGCAGTTTGAGCGGGAGGGCTGAGCAGTTCTTC.